This T cell receptor (beta chain) was captured in a study of T-cell reconstitution after alpha-beta-depleted transplantation in children. Study results and caveats: Most T-cell counts and diversity one year after the transplant came from T cells that were newly produced. Approximately two months post-transplant, alpha-beta T cells reportedly originated from several hundred expanded graft clones. Surviving recipient T cells and thymic progenitors underlay high day-60 TCRbeta diversity in some patients.

Unique molecular identifiers were used in preparing the TCRbeta library. TCRdb itself ran the PCR reads through MiXCR, one entry per CDR3 protein. The table records some 80,000 distinct CDR3 sequences, around 18% of them present only once. This clonotype was seen more than once but under ten times. Its target is not known. The length of the CDR3 is 15 residues. Germline loops: CDR1 SGHDT, CDR2 YYEEEE. V lost 1 base, J lost 7 bases, and 15 bases lay in between. The chain couples TRBV5-6 to TRBJ2-4; tentatively, D is TRBD2 (6 bases). Here the sequenced sample was PBMCs, mostly from graft donor cells, taken 360 days after TCRalphabeta/CD19-depleted stem cell transplant. The clonotype comes from a male patient between 2 and 10 years old who had a stem cell transplant for acute lymphoblastic leukemia, so the T cells may come from the graft donor. CDR3 nucleotides: TGTGCCAGCAGCTTGTACCCGGGAGTCTCGAACATTCAGTACTTC. Encoded protein: CASSLYPGVSNIQYF. Looking up the rest from reference TRBV5-6 and TRBJ2-4 gives the full variable domain: DAGVTQSPTHLIKTRGQQVTLRCSPKSGHDTVSWYQQALGQGPQFIFQYYEEEERQRGNFPDRFSGHQFPNYSSELNVNALLLGDSALYLCASSLYPGVSNIQYFGAGTRLSVL.